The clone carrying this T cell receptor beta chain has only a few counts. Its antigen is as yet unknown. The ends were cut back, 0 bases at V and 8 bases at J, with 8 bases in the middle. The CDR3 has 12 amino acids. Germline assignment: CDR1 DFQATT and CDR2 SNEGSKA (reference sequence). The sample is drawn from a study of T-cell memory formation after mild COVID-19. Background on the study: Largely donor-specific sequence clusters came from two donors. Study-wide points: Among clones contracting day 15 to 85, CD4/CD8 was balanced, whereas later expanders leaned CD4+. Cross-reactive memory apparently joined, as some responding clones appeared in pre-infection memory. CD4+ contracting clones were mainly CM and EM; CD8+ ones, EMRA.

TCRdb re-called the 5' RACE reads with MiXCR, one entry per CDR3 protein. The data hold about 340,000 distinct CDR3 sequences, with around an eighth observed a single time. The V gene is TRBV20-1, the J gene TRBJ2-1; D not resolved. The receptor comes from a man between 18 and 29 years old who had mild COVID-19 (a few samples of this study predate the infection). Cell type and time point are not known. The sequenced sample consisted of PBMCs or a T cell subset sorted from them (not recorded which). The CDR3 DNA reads TGCAGTGCTAGAGATACCAGCGATGAGCAGTTCTTC. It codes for CSARDTSDEQFF.